The 29 T cell receptor beta chains presented below share a single source sample, sequenced in a study of T cells in Graves' hyperthyroidism and ophthalmopathy (dated by TCRdb to about 2019). To prepare the library, multiplex PCR was applied. TCRdb names Illumina HiSeq 2000 as the instrument used. Amplification of TCR beta CDR3 regions was carried out from RNA transcripts. The TCR CDR3 was subjected to a first round of RT-PCR using the HTBI primer set and the Qiagen OneStep RT-PCR kit. TCRdb reworked the public reads: Q25 trimming with fastp, MiXCR clone assembly, productive beta chains retained. Records with the same CDR3 protein are collapsed into one entry carrying the most frequent genes and DNA. Recorded for this sample are hundreds of thousands of distinct CDR3 sequences; around 16% of them occurred a single time. The ten largest clones take up around 3.5% of the sample. The specimen sequenced was blood. All receptors come from a middle-aged woman with Graves' ophthalmopathy.

This clonotype has just a few counts. The J gene is TRBJ2-1, the V gene TRBV24-1; D possibly corresponds to TRBD2 (5 bases). The germline V gene has CDR1 KGHDR and CDR2 SFDVKD. The CDR3 length is 14 residues. Trimming took 3 bases from V and 5 from J, leaving 10 bases between them. CDR3 in amino acids: CATSDAGSHNEQFF. The CDR3 DNA follows: TGTGCCACCAGTGATGCGGGTTCCCACAATGAGCAGTTCTTC.

Ten or more counts support this clonotype. The chain uses TRBV28 and TRBJ2-3, with 8 bases aligning to TRBD2. J lost 6 bases, V lost 7 bases, and 12 bases had no gene match. Germline CDR1 reads MDHEN; CDR2 reads SYDVKM. The CDR3 is 15 residues long. The CDR3 region has the DNA TGTGCCAGCAACCCGGGAGGGGTCAGAACGGATACGCAGTATTTT. It codes for CASNPGGVRTDTQYF.

Only a few counts were recorded for this clonotype. The CDR3 is CASSGTVRQETQYF. CDR3 in DNA: TGTGCCAGCAGTGGTACGGTGCGGCAAGAGACCCAGTACTTC. The chain links TRBV6-1 to TRBJ2-5; D not certain. Per germline, CDR1 MNHNS and CDR2 SASEGT. The CDR3 covers 14 residues. V was shortened by 4 bases and J by 2 bases, with 11 bases between the two germline ends.

This clonotype was found many times. The genes are TRBV12-3 or TRBV12-4 and TRBJ1-5, with 7 positions matching TRBD1. The CDR3 is 14 residues long. Trimming at V came to 5 bases and at J to 6 bases, leaving 7 bases not matched to a gene. The CDR3 loop reads CASSRQGNVQPQHF. As DNA, the CDR3 is TGTGCCAGCAGTCGACAGGGAAACGTTCAGCCCCAGCATTTT.

This clonotype occurred a few times. The CDR3 reads CASRLQGEGYEQYF. CDR3 nucleotide sequence: TGTGCCAGCAGGCTGCAGGGTGAGGGCTACGAGCAGTACTTC. The chain combines TRBV13 with TRBJ2-7; D may correspond to TRBD1 or TRBD2 (5 bases each). Trimming shortened V by 6 bases and J by 3 bases, and 15 bases separated the two germline ends. The CDR3 is 14 amino acids. Germline CDR1 and CDR2: PRHDT and FYEKMQ (reference sequence).

The chain employs TRBV6-1 and TRBJ1-6; D is ambiguous. This CDR3 region has 14 residues. Germline CDR1 is MNHNS and CDR2 is SASEGT. The V end was cut by 7 bases, the J end by 5 bases, with 12 bases between. CDR3 loop: CASTPGPNNSPLHF. The CDR3 DNA sequence: TGTGCCAGCACCCCCGGGCCGAATAATTCACCCCTCCACTTT.

In this sample, this clonotype turned up many times. The chain employs TRBV12-3 or TRBV12-4 and TRBJ1-5; TRBD1 might be the D (5 bases). Trimming shortened V by 0 bases and J by 0 bases, and 6 bases separated the two germline ends. The CDR3 spans 15 residues. The CDR3 nucleotides read TGTGCCAGCAGTTTAGCGCAGGGTAGCAATCAGCCCCAGCATTTT. Protein: CASSLAQGSNQPQHF.

The CDR3 loop is CAISESPDGGLPQHF. The CDR3 coding sequence is TGTGCCATCAGTGAGTCTCCCGACGGCGGATTGCCCCAGCATTTT. The chain carries TRBV10-3 and TRBJ1-5; D gene uncertain. Looked up from germline, CDR1 is ENHRY and CDR2 is SYGVKD. The V and J ends lost 0 bases and 9 bases respectively, with 15 bases between them. CDR3 length: 15 residues.

The rearrangement uses TRBV27 and TRBJ2-1; D remains ambiguous. Germline lookup yields CDR1 MNHEY and CDR2 SMNVEV (reference sequence). The germline V and J ends were trimmed by 6 bases and 9 bases, with 12 bases remaining between them. CDR3 length: 12 amino acids. For the CDR3, the DNA is TGTGCCAGCAGGGCAGGTCTGGGTGAGCAGTTCTTC. Translating it yields CASRAGLGEQFF.

This clonotype was counted at least ten times. The rearrangement uses TRBV7-9 and TRBJ2-7; weak D call: TRBD2 (5 bases). The germline CDR1 and CDR2 sequences are SEHNR and FQNEAQ (reference sequence). The ends were cut back, 5 bases at V and 1 base at J, with 12 bases in the middle. The CDR3 extends over 14 amino acids. This chain's CDR3 is CASSRDGHSYEQYF. CDR3 DNA sequence: TGTGCCAGCAGCCGGGATGGGCATTCCTACGAGCAGTACTTC.

This clonotype was recorded a few times. The J gene is TRBJ1-5, the V gene TRBV6-1; D unclear. V gave up 5 bases and J gave up 0 bases, with 11 bases separating them. Germline V gene lookup returns CDR1 MNHNS and CDR2 SASEGT. There are 15 residues in the CDR3. CDR3: CASSSLGDSNQPQHF. In DNA form, the CDR3 reads TGTGCCAGCAGTTCCCTGGGTGATAGCAATCAGCCCCAGCATTTT.

This clonotype was seen only once. The J gene is TRBJ2-3, the V gene TRBV5-1; TRBD1 agrees at 9 bases. The CDR3 has 17 amino acids. In germline, CDR1 is SGHRS, CDR2 YFSETQ. Losses at the gene ends were 0 bases for V and 3 bases for J; bases not matched to a gene: 8. The CDR3 is CASSLAEQGARTDTQYF. CDR3 sequence (DNA): TGCGCCAGCAGCTTGGCGGAACAGGGGGCGCGAACAGATACGCAGTATTTT.

This clonotype was seen ten or more times. This chain uses TRBV5-1 with TRBJ2-1; possibly TRBD1 or TRBD2 for D (5 bases each). Trimming stripped 0 bases from V and 6 bases from J, with 16 bases between. Germline values: CDR1 SGHRS, CDR2 YFSETQ. This CDR3 has 16 residues. The CDR3 nucleotides read TGCGCCAGCAGCTTGGCCGGGACCGCCGCCCTCAATGAGCAGTTCTTC. Its translation is CASSLAGTAALNEQFF.

Many counts were recorded for this clonotype. The chain has TRBV7-8 and TRBJ2-2; D is possibly TRBD2 (5 bases). Germline V CDR1 and CDR2: SGHVS, FQNEAQ. Between the trimmed V and J ends, which lost 1 base and 6 bases, there was a span of 15 bases. This CDR3 contains 16 residues. The CDR3 loop reads CASSLVGGSGSGELFF. The CDR3 DNA is TGTGCCAGCAGCTTAGTCGGTGGTTCGGGATCCGGGGAGCTGTTTTTT.

V usage is TRBV5-1 and J usage is TRBJ1-4; D gene uncertain. V lost 3 bases to trimming and J lost 2 bases, with 11 bases between them. Germline V CDR1 and CDR2: SGHRS, YFSETQ. The CDR3 covers 15 residues. CDR3 protein: CASSYLTSTNEKLFF. DNA for the CDR3: TGCGCCAGCAGCTACTTGACATCCACTAATGAAAAACTGTTTTTT.

This clonotype came up many times. V is TRBV12-3 or TRBV12-4 and J is TRBJ2-5; tentative D call: TRBD1 (5 bases). The V end was cut by 7 bases, the J end by 5 bases, with 20 bases between. The CDR3 has 15 amino acids. The CDR3 DNA follows: TGTGCCAGCAACCCCTGGGGCCTTGCATGGGAGACCCAGTACTTC. It encodes CASNPWGLAWETQYF.

This clonotype came up many times. The rearrangement links TRBV18 to TRBJ2-7; 7 nucleotides agree with TRBD1. Trimming cost V 2 bases and J 6 bases; bases outside gene matches: 7. Germline assignment: CDR1 KGHSH and CDR2 LQKENI. The CDR3 runs to 14 residues. The CDR3 region is CASSPGDRASEQYF. For the CDR3, the DNA is TGTGCCAGCTCACCAGGCGACAGGGCATCCGAGCAGTACTTC.

This chain uses TRBV7-9 with TRBJ2-1; 7 positions match TRBD1. The germline V gene has CDR1 SEHNR and CDR2 FQNEAQ (reference sequence). This CDR3 contains 17 residues. Unmatched junction bases numbered 15, after V lost 5 bases and J lost 5 bases. CDR3 nucleotides: TGTGCCAGCAGCCCTTACCTGGGGGCAGGGGGTCACAATGAGCAGTTCTTC. As protein: CASSPYLGAGGHNEQFF.

This chain connects TRBV7-9 to TRBJ2-1, with D hard to call. The length of the CDR3 is 13 residues. The ends were cut back, 4 bases at V and 2 bases at J, with 6 bases in the middle. CDR1 SEHNR and CDR2 FQNEAQ come from the germline V gene (reference sequence). The CDR3 sequence: CASSSWPYNEQFF. CDR3 coding DNA: TGTGCCAGCAGCTCCTGGCCCTACAATGAGCAGTTCTTC.

The chain combines TRBV4-1 with TRBJ2-1; 8 bases align to TRBD2. The CDR3 runs 16 residues. Germline CDR1 MGHRA, CDR2 YSYEKL. The V and J ends lost 0 bases and 12 bases, in that order; junction bases with no gene match: 13. The CDR3: CASSQDPQRGNLWQFF. The CDR3 region has the DNA TGCGCCAGCAGCCAAGACCCCCAGCGGGGGAACTTATGGCAGTTCTTC.

There are a few counts of this clonotype. V usage is TRBV6-1 and J usage is TRBJ2-3, with a possible D match to TRBD2 (7 bases). Between the trimmed V and J ends, which lost 5 bases and 2 bases, there was a span of 17 bases. This CDR3 is 16 amino acids long. Germline CDR1 is MNHNS and CDR2 is SASEGT. The CDR3 DNA reads as TGTGCCAGCAGTCCCCCCGTCGGGGGGCTCACAGATACGCAGTATTTT. It encodes CASSPPVGGLTDTQYF.

CDR3 region: CASKGRVNTGELFF. In DNA form, the CDR3 reads TGTGCCAGCAAGGGCAGGGTAAACACCGGGGAGCTGTTTTTT. The chain links TRBV2 to TRBJ2-2, with D perhaps TRBD1 (5 bases). Between the trimmed V and J ends, which lost 7 bases and 2 bases, there was a span of 11 bases. The CDR3 runs to 14 residues. The germline CDR1 and CDR2 sequences are SNHLY and FYNNEI.

This clonotype was counted ten times or more. CDR3 protein: CASSPMTHHGYTF. The CDR3 nucleotides read TGTGCCAGCTCACCAATGACACACCATGGCTACACCTTC. This rearrangement joins TRBV18 to TRBJ1-2; no clear D. This CDR3 is 13 amino acids long. V was pared by 2 bases and J by 6 bases, with 10 bases between. From germline, CDR1 is KGHSH and CDR2 LQKENI. The variable domain in full, completed from reference TRBV18 and TRBJ1-2, reads NAGVMQNPRHLVRRRGQEARLRCSPMKGHSHVYWYRQLPEEGLKFMVYLQKENIIDESGMPKERFSAEFPKEGPSILRIQQVVRGDSAAYFCASSPMTHHGYTFGSGTRLTVV.

V and J are TRBV19 and TRBJ2-2; D is unclear. Trimming shortened V by 2 bases and J by 4 bases, and 14 bases separated the two germline ends. The CDR3 has 16 amino acids. Germline V gives CDR1 LNHDA, CDR2 SQIVND (reference sequence). The CDR3 DNA reads TGTGCCAGTAGTATACCCTACCCCTCAGGCACCGGGGAGCTGTTTTTT. This sequence encodes CASSIPYPSGTGELFF.

The gene calls are TRBV20-1 and TRBJ2-3, with TRBD2 identical over 7 bases. The CDR3 length is 17 residues. The germline CDR1 and CDR2 sequences are DFQATT and SNEGSKA (reference sequence). V lost 4 bases, J lost 3 bases, and 16 bases stayed unmatched. CDR3 region: CSATRDYGGFETDTQYF. CDR3 coding DNA: TGCAGTGCTACCAGGGACTACGGGGGGTTTGAGACAGATACGCAGTATTTT.

This clonotype was detected only a few times. The J gene is TRBJ1-6, the V gene TRBV30, with TRBD1 as a possible D gene (5 bases). CDR1 and CDR2 (germline): GTSNPN, SVGIG (reference sequence). This CDR3 contains 13 residues. Trimming removed 4 bases from V and 7 bases from J, with 11 bases in between. For the CDR3, the DNA is TGTGCCTGGAAGTTACAGGACAATTCACCCCTCCACTTT. Its translation is CAWKLQDNSPLHF.

This clonotype has at least ten counts. V is TRBV13 and J is TRBJ2-5; 7 bases fit TRBD2. The ends lost 5 bases at V and 4 bases at J; junction bases unmatched: 13. Looked up from germline, CDR1 is PRHDT and CDR2 is FYEKMQ (reference sequence). This CDR3 region has 16 residues. The DNA of the CDR3 is TGTGCCAGCAGCCCGAGAGGTGGGAGGGCCGGAGAGACCCAGTACTTC. It codes for CASSPRGGRAGETQYF.

In regard to this clonotype: A read error may be the cause here, since a much bigger clone is one base away. The chain joins TRBV20-1 to TRBJ2-1, with 9 bases lining up with TRBD2. From germline, CDR1 is DFQATT and CDR2 SNEGSKA (reference sequence). CDR3 size: 16 residues. The CDR3 bases are TGCAATGCTAGACCCCTAGCGGGATTTGCCCCTAATGAGCAGTTCTTC. Translation gives CNARPLAGFAPNEQFF.

This clonotype was counted many times. The rearrangement joins TRBV3-1 to TRBJ1-2; 7 positions agree with TRBD1. J lost 5 bases, V lost 0 bases, and 6 bases had no gene match. The germline V gene encodes CDR1 LGHDT and CDR2 YNNKEL (reference sequence). The CDR3 contains 15 residues. The CDR3 spells CASSQDGQALYGYTF. As DNA, the CDR3 is TGTGCCAGCAGCCAAGATGGACAGGCGCTATATGGCTACACCTTC.